What follows are 11 T cell receptor beta chains derived from one specimen sequenced in a study of shared clonotypes between healthy human individuals. CD45RO-negative, CCR7-selected cells formed the naive CD8 fraction, which excluded terminally differentiated effector memory CD45RA+ cells. Clones were sequenced by immunoSEQ multiplex PCR, and TCRdb holds only the in-frame ones, with some missing. The table includes about 2.1 million clones, 90% to 95% detected once. Sequencing was performed on naive CD8+ T cells from PBMCs. The receptors were sampled from a man aged 18 to 29 in good health. Some clones in this sample may be carry-over from other donors' samples.

The chain joins TRBV7-9 to TRBJ2-1; 9 bases align to TRBD1. The CDR3 totals 19 residues. J was trimmed by 0 bases and V by 2 bases; bases with no gene match: 11. Germline assignment: CDR1 SEHNR and CDR2 FQNEAQ (reference sequence). CDR3 DNA: TGTGCCAGCAGCTTACATGGGACAGGGCCCCTAGGCTCCTACAATGAGCAGTTCTTC. Its protein product is CASSLHGTGPLGSYNEQFF.

The J gene is TRBJ2-1, the V gene TRBV9, with D perhaps matching TRBD2 (6 bases). In germline, CDR1 is SGDLS, CDR2 YYNGEE. Deletions cut 4 bases from V and 6 bases from J, with 14 bases between. This CDR3 is 14 amino acids long. DNA for the CDR3: TGTGCCAGCAGCTCTCCGGGACTCCTCAATGAGCAGTTCTTC. Translating it yields CASSSPGLLNEQFF.

V gene TRBV7-7 combines with J gene TRBJ2-3; unclear D gene. V lost 5 bases to trimming and J lost 5 bases, with 11 bases between them. Germline lookup yields CDR1 SSHAT and CDR2 FNYEAQ (reference sequence). There are 13 residues in the CDR3. CDR3: CASSPSRIDTQYF. The DNA for the CDR3 is TGTGCCAGCAGCCCCTCCCGGATAGATACGCAGTATTTT.

The chain links TRBV27 to TRBJ1-5; D unclear. From germline, CDR1 is MNHEY and CDR2 SMNVEV (reference sequence). The CDR3 spans 14 residues. V was clipped by 7 bases and J by 1 base, with 11 bases between them. The chain's CDR3 is CASTSTGSNQPQHF. In DNA, the CDR3 is TGTGCCAGCACCTCCACCGGGAGCAATCAGCCCCAGCATTTT.

J is TRBJ2-7 and V is TRBV30; D remains unclear. The CDR3 consists of 14 residues. V lost 2 bases, J lost 2 bases, and 13 bases lay in between. Germline CDR1 is GTSNPN and CDR2 is SVGIG (reference sequence). The CDR3: CAWSHRGIPYEQYF. The CDR3 DNA is TGTGCCTGGAGTCATCGAGGCATTCCCTACGAGCAGTACTTC.

The chain recombines TRBV27 with TRBJ1-1; D gene unclear. V was clipped by 5 bases and J by 0 bases, with 13 bases between them. The germline V gene encodes CDR1 MNHEY and CDR2 SMNVEV (reference sequence). This CDR3 spans 15 amino acids. In DNA, the CDR3 is TGTGCCAGCAGTCTCCTCCGAGGGATGAACACTGAAGCTTTCTTT. Translating it yields CASSLLRGMNTEAFF.

V and J are TRBV27 and TRBJ2-1; 14 bases are shared with TRBD2. Germline loops: CDR1 MNHEY, CDR2 SMNVEV (reference sequence). With 8 bases clipped from V and 7 bases from J, the junction kept 7 bases outside the gene matches. CDR3 size: 15 residues. The CDR3 nucleotides read TGTGCCAGCGGACTAGCGGGAGGCGGAGGAAATGAGCAGTTCTTC. It is translated as CASGLAGGGGNEQFF.

On this clone: Other DNA variants within this sample encode the same CDR3. The V call is TRBV9, the J call TRBJ2-1, with 12 bases aligning to TRBD2. CDR3 length: 15 amino acids. Germline V gene sequence: CDR1 SGDLS, CDR2 YYNGEE. With V trimmed by 0 bases and J by 6 bases, 1 base remained unmatched. The CDR3 sequence: CASSVGLAGVNEQFF. DNA for the CDR3: TGTGCCAGCAGCGTAGGACTAGCGGGAGTCAATGAGCAGTTCTTC.

This clone is a singleton in its sample. CDR3 amino acids: CASSLGLAGALEQYF. The CDR3 DNA reads as TGTGCCAGCAGCTTGGGACTAGCGGGAGCTCTTGAGCAGTACTTC. The V gene is TRBV5-6, the J gene TRBJ2-7; 12 bases match TRBD2. The CDR3 runs to 15 residues. V lost 0 bases and J lost 7; bases outside the gene matches: 5. Germline V gene sequence: CDR1 SGHDT, CDR2 YYEEEE.

The rearrangement links TRBV7-2 to TRBJ1-2; 7 bases map to TRBD1. Losses at the gene ends were 5 bases for V and 7 bases for J; bases not matched to a gene: 7. The V gene's germline CDR1 is SGHTA and CDR2 FQGNSA. CDR3 length: 13 residues. The CDR3 reads CASSLDRASGYTF. The CDR3 region has the DNA TGTGCCAGCAGCCTTGACAGGGCTTCTGGCTACACCTTC.

The chain couples TRBV7-9 to TRBJ2-6; perhaps TRBD2 as D (5 bases). The CDR3 is made up of 16 amino acids. CDR1 SEHNR and CDR2 FQNEAQ come from the germline V gene (reference sequence). Trimming took 3 bases from V and 0 from J, leaving 9 bases between them. The CDR3 spells CASSFGELSGANVLTF. DNA for the CDR3: TGTGCCAGCAGCTTCGGGGAGCTCTCTGGGGCCAACGTCCTGACTTTC.